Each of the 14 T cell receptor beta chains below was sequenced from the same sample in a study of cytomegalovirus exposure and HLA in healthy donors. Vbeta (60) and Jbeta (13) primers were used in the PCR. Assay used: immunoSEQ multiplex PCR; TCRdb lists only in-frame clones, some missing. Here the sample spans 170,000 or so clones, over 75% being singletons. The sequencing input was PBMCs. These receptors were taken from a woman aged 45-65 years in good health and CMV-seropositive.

The CDR3 DNA is TGTGCCAGCAGCTCATCGACAGGGATGAACACTGAAGCTTTCTTT. It translates to CASSSSTGMNTEAFF. The chain joins TRBV7-8 to TRBJ1-1; 7 bases are a match to TRBD1. The V gene's germline CDR1 is SGHVS and CDR2 FQNEAQ. CDR3 length equals 15 residues. V lost 4 bases, J lost 0 bases, and 5 bases stayed unmatched.

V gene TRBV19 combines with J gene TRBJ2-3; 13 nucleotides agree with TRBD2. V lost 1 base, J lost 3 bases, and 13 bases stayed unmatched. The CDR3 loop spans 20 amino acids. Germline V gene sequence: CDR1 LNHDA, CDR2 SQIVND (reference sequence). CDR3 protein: CASSIAQGLAGVGRTDTQYF. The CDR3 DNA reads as TGTGCCAGTAGTATAGCCCAAGGACTAGCGGGAGTCGGTAGGACAGATACGCAGTATTTT.

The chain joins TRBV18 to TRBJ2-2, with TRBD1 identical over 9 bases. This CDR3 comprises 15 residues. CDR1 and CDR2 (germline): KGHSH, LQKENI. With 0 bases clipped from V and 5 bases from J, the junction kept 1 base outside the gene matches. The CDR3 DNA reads TGTGCCAGCTCACCACCGGGGACAGGGACCGGGGAGCTGTTTTTT. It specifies CASSPPGTGTGELFF.

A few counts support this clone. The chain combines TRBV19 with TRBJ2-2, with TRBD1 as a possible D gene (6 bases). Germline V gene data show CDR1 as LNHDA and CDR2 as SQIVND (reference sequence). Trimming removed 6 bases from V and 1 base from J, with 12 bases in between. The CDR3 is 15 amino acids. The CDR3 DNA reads TGTGCCAGTAGCTTCGACAGGATGAACACCGGGGAGCTGTTTTTT. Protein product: CASSFDRMNTGELFF.

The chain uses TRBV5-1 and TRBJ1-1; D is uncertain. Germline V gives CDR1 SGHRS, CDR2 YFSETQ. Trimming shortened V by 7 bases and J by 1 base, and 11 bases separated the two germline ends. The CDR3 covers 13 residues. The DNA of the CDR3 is TGCGCCAGCTCAGACATGACGAACACTGAAGCTTTCTTT. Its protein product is CASSDMTNTEAFF.

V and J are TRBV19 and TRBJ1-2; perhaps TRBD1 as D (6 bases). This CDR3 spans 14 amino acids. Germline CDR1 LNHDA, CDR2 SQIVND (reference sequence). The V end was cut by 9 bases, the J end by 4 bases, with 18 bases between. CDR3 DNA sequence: TGTGCCAGCAAGTACAGGGAGTTTAGCTATGGCTACACCTTC. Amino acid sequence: CASKYREFSYGYTF.

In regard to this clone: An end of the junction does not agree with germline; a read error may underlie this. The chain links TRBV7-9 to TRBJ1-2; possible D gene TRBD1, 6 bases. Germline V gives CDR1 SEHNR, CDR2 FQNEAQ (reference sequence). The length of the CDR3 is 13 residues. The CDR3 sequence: CSSSRQERGGYTF. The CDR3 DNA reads TGTTCCAGCAGCCGACAGGAGAGAGGTGGCTACACCTTC.

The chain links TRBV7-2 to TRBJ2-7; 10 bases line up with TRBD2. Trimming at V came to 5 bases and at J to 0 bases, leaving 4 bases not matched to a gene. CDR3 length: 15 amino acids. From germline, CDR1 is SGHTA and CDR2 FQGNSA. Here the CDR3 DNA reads TGTGCCAGCAGCGATAGCGGGGGGATCTCCTACGAGCAGTACTTC. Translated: CASSDSGGISYEQYF.

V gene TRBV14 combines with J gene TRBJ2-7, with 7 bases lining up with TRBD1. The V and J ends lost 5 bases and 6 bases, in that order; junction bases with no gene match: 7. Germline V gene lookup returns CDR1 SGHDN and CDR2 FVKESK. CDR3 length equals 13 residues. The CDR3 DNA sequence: TGTGCCAGCAGCTATTATGACAGGGTCGAGCAGTACTTC. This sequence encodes CASSYYDRVEQYF.

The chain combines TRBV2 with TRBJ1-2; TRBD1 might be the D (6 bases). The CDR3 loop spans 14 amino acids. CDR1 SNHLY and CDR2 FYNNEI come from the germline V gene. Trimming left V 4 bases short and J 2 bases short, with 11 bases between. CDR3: CASSGGQPNYGYTF. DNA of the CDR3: TGTGCCAGCAGTGGAGGACAGCCGAACTATGGCTACACCTTC. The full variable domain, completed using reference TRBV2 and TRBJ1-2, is EPEVTQTPSHQVTQMGQEVILRCVPISNHLYFYWYRQILGQKVEFLVSFYNNEISEKSEIFDDQFSVERPDGSNFTLKIRSTKLEDSAMYFCASSGGQPNYGYTFGSGTRLTVV.

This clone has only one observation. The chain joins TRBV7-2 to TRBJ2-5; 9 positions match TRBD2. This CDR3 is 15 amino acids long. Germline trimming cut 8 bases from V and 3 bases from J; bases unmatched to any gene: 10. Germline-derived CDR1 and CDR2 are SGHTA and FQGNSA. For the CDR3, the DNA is TGTGCCAGCCACTATATAGCGGGGGCGAAAGAGACCCAGTACTTC. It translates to CASHYIAGAKETQYF.

In DNA form, the CDR3 reads TGTGCCAGCCACGGACCCAGGGGGAGAGATACGCAGTATTTT. Residues: CASHGPRGRDTQYF. The chain couples TRBV28 to TRBJ2-3; 7 bases agree with TRBD1. The trim removed 8 bases at V and 5 bases at J, leaving 10 bases unmatched. The CDR3 runs to 14 residues. Germline values: CDR1 MDHEN, CDR2 SYDVKM.

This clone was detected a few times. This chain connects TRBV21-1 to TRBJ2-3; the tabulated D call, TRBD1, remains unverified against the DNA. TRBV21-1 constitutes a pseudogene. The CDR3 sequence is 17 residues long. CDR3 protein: CASSPRRQGASTDTQYF. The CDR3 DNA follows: TGTGCCAGCAGCCCCCGAAGACAGGGTGCTAGCACAGATACGCAGTATTTT.

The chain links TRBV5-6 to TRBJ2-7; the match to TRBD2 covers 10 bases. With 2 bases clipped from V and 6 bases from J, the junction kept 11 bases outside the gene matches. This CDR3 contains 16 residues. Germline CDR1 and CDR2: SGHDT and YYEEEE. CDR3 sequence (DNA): TGTGCCAGCAGCTTACAGGTGGAACTAGCGGGATTCGAGCAGTACTTC. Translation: CASSLQVELAGFEQYF.